This T cell receptor beta chain was found in a study of tumor-infiltrating lymphocytes in primary liver carcinoma. In the study overall: Participating patients were men and women between 30 and 69 years old. Read depth, roughly 3.65 to 7.13 million productive TCRbeta reads, did not differ significantly between tissues.

Total RNA and DNA came together from approximately 20-30 mg of bulk tissue without cell sorting. Tumor regions sampled: superior, inferior, left, right poles, and centre. Germline V CDR1 and CDR2: MNHEY, SVGAGI. The CDR3 runs 13 residues. Trimming left V 10 bases short and J 7 bases short, with 20 bases between. A constant-region primer primed TCR beta cDNA synthesis from around 500 ng of total RNA. Libraries covering TCR beta were generated through three nested multiplex PCR rounds (using a slightly modified ARM-PCR). TRBV1-TRBV30 forward primers paired with a C-beta reverse primer were used in the first two PCR rounds, which ran approximately 11 cycles each. In TCRdb, the multiplex PCR reads were re-called with MiXCR into one record per CDR3 protein. The sample records approximately 74,000 distinct CDR3 sequences, about two thirds being singletons.

This receptor was obtained from a woman aged 60-75 years with primary liver carcinoma and hepatitis B virus infection. The chain couples TRBV6-5 to TRBJ2-7; D is possibly TRBD2 (6 bases). Sequenced material: liver tumor tissue from sampling region 4. Sample subset: tumor region T4, right-lateral pole. This CDR3 is CATSPHPGGEQYF. The CDR3 nucleotides read TGTGCCACCAGCCCTCACCCCGGGGGAGAGCAGTACTTC.